The 26 T cell receptor beta chains given below trace back to one sample, sequenced in a study of OX40 agonist ivuxolimab in advanced cancers. Clones were read by immunoSEQ multiplex PCR, and TCRdb kept only the in-frame ones, dropping some. The sample lists 52,000 or so clones, about 94% occurring once. The starting material was CD4+ or CD8+ T cells sorted from blood, obtained in a trial of the OX40 agonist ivuxolimab. Every receptor here comes from an adult with an advanced solid tumor such as melanoma, head and neck, liver or kidney cancer.

The J gene is TRBJ2-3, the V gene TRBV10-2, with D possibly being TRBD2 (6 bases). V lost 2 bases, J lost 0 bases, and 9 bases lay in between. The germline V gene encodes CDR1 WSHSY and CDR2 SAAADI. This CDR3 is built from 15 residues. The DNA of the CDR3 is TGCGCCAGCAGTGAGAGCGGGTATAGCACAGATACGCAGTATTTT. Translated: CASSESGYSTDTQYF.

The V and J genes are TRBV28 and TRBJ1-4, with D possibly TRBD1 on 6 matching bases. Between the trimmed V and J ends, which lost 5 bases and 12 bases, there was a span of 28 bases. The CDR3 spans 17 residues. Germline CDR1 is MDHEN and CDR2 is SYDVKM. The DNA of the CDR3 is TGTGCCAGCAGTCTAACAACGGCAGGGACAAGATGGGATGAACTGTTTTTT. Translation gives CASSLTTAGTRWDELFF. The complete variable domain, with remaining parts taken from reference TRBV28 and TRBJ1-4, reads DVKVTQSSRYLVKRTGEKVFLECVQDMDHENMFWYRQDPGLGLRLIYFSYDVKMKEKGDIPEGYSVSREKKERFSLILESASTNQTSMYLCASSLTTAGTRWDELFFGSGTQLSVL.

This chain joins TRBV9 and TRBJ2-7; unclear D gene. The germline V and J ends were trimmed by 3 bases and 0 bases, with 7 bases remaining between them. The CDR3 length is 13 residues. Per the germline V gene, CDR1 is SGDLS and CDR2 is YYNGEE. For the CDR3, the DNA is TGTGCCAGCAGCGCGGATAGCTCCTACGAGCAGTACTTC. Its translation is CASSADSSYEQYF. Variable domain in full (rest from reference TRBV9 and TRBJ2-7): DSGVTQTPKHLITATGQRVTLRCSPRSGDLSVYWYQQSLDQGLQFLIQYYNGEERAKGNILERFSAQQFPDLHSELNLSSLELGDSALYFCASSADSSYEQYFGPGTRLTVT.

In its sample, this clone was seen once. The chain is built from TRBV9 and TRBJ2-5; D uncertain. This CDR3 contains 12 residues. Trimming removed 3 bases from V and 0 bases from J, with 3 bases in between. Germline V lookup: CDR1 SGDLS, CDR2 YYNGEE. Here the CDR3 DNA reads TGTGCCAGCAGCGGGAACCAAGAGACCCAGTACTTC. This encodes CASSGNQETQYF.

The chain's CDR3 is CASSYSRGGYTEAFF. The CDR3 coding sequence is TGTGCCAGCAGTTACTCGAGGGGAGGGTACACTGAAGCTTTCTTT. The rearrangement uses TRBV6-5 and TRBJ1-1; perhaps TRBD1 as D (5 bases). The CDR3 is 15 residues long. Germline V gene lookup returns CDR1 MNHEY and CDR2 SVGAGI. Trimming took 0 bases from V and 3 from J, leaving 11 bases between them.

CDR3 residues: CASSQDPGQASGNTIYF. The CDR3 nucleotides read TGCGCCAGCAGCCAAGATCCCGGGCAGGCCTCTGGAAACACCATATATTTT. The chain carries TRBV4-3 and TRBJ1-3; D uncertain. This CDR3 has 17 residues. V was clipped by 0 bases and J by 0 bases, with 12 bases between them. Germline CDR1 LGHNA, CDR2 YSLEER.

This sequence joins TRBV15 and TRBJ2-1, with TRBD1 identical over 8 bases. The CDR3 has 14 residues. Germline values: CDR1 LNHNV, CDR2 YYDKDF (reference sequence). J gave up 10 bases and V 2 bases, and 7 bases lay outside the gene matches. CDR3 coding DNA: TGTGCCACCAGCAGACGACAGGGGATGGGCGAGCAGTTCTTC. This gives the protein CATSRRQGMGEQFF. Using reference TRBV15 and TRBJ2-1 for the parts outside the CDR3, the full variable domain is DAMVIQNPRYQVTQFGKPVTLSCSQTLNHNVMYWYQQKSSQAPKLLFHYYDKDFNNEADTPDNFQSRRPNTSFCFLDIRSPGLGDTAMYLCATSRRQGMGEQFFGPGTRLTVL.

This clone came up once. The chain has TRBV2 and TRBJ2-3, with TRBD2 matching over 7 bases. The V gene end was trimmed by 6 bases and the J gene end by 0 bases; junction bases not matched to a gene: 6. The CDR3 loop spans 15 amino acids. Germline V gene data show CDR1 as SNHLY and CDR2 as FYNNEI. The CDR3 loop reads CASRLGGRSTDTQYF. The CDR3 region has the DNA TGTGCCAGCAGATTAGGCGGGAGAAGCACAGATACGCAGTATTTT.

The V call is TRBV5-4, the J call TRBJ1-1; D perhaps matches TRBD1 (6 bases). The V end lost 0 bases, the J end lost 5 bases, and 11 bases lay between the germline ends. The CDR3 is 14 residues long. Germline V gene data show CDR1 as SGHNT and CDR2 as YYREEE (reference sequence). Written as DNA, the CDR3 is TGTGCCAGCAGCTTGGCCGCAGGGGAAACTGAAGCTTTCTTT. It codes for CASSLAAGETEAFF. Together with reference TRBV5-4 and TRBJ1-1, the CDR3 gives the full variable domain: ETGVTQSPTHLIKTRGQQVTLRCSSQSGHNTVSWYQQALGQGPQFIFQYYREEENGRGNFPPRFSGLQFPNYSSELNVNALELDDSALYLCASSLAAGETEAFFGQGTRLTVV.

This clone was seen a single time. V is TRBV27 and J is TRBJ2-7; weak D call: TRBD1 (6 bases). The V and J ends lost 5 bases and 3 bases respectively, with 8 bases between them. The CDR3 runs to 12 residues. The germline gives CDR1 MNHEY, CDR2 SMNVEV (reference sequence). This CDR3 is CASSATGYEQYF. CDR3 bases: TGTGCCAGCAGTGCGACAGGCTACGAGCAGTACTTC.

This clone occurred once. The V gene is TRBV29-1, the J gene TRBJ2-7, with 8 bases fitting TRBD2. The CDR3 loop spans 13 amino acids. Germline V CDR1 and CDR2: SQVTM, ANQGSEA. V was clipped by 7 bases and J by 3 bases; unmatched bases: 8. The CDR3 is CSAGGGSGYEQYF. For the CDR3, the DNA is TGCAGCGCCGGGGGGGGTAGCGGCTACGAGCAGTACTTC.

The chain combines TRBV5-6 with TRBJ1-1; no clear D. The ends were cut back, 2 bases at V and 2 bases at J, with 16 bases in the middle. The CDR3 totals 16 residues. Per germline, CDR1 SGHDT and CDR2 YYEEEE. CDR3 bases: TGTGCCAGCAGCTTACAAGAACGTATGCGTAACACTGAAGCTTTCTTT. Its translation is CASSLQERMRNTEAFF.

By frequency in the sample, this clone is medium-sized. The chain has TRBV9 and TRBJ2-2, with 11 bases identical to TRBD2. Germline CDR1 is SGDLS and CDR2 is YYNGEE. This CDR3 comprises 18 residues. Unmatched junction bases numbered 12, after V lost 3 bases and J lost 5 bases. The CDR3 DNA sequence: TGTGCCAGCAGCGGGAGGGGACCGGGACTAGCGGTGACCGGGGAGCTGTTTTTT. It translates to CASSGRGPGLAVTGELFF.

This chain uses TRBV5-1 with TRBJ2-7; no firm D call. The CDR3 contains 14 residues. Germline loops: CDR1 SGHRS, CDR2 YFSETQ. Trimming removed 1 base from V and 1 base from J, with 9 bases in between. The CDR3 here is CASSLYQESYEQYF. The CDR3 DNA sequence: TGCGCCAGCAGCTTGTATCAGGAGTCCTACGAGCAGTACTTC.

This chain connects TRBV28 to TRBJ2-7; the match to TRBD1 covers 7 bases. This CDR3 is built from 14 residues. The V and J ends lost 4 bases and 6 bases, in that order; junction bases with no gene match: 9. Germline values: CDR1 MDHEN, CDR2 SYDVKM. The CDR3 sequence: CASSSSTGTGEQYF. The CDR3 DNA follows: TGTGCCAGCAGTTCCTCGACAGGGACGGGCGAGCAGTACTTC.

This chain connects TRBV9 to TRBJ1-1; D is uncertain. V was pared by 0 bases and J by 1 base, with 4 bases between. From germline, CDR1 is SGDLS and CDR2 YYNGEE. CDR3 length: 13 amino acids. The CDR3 loop reads CASSVGSNTEAFF. CDR3 DNA: TGTGCCAGCAGCGTAGGGTCGAACACTGAAGCTTTCTTT.

The chain has TRBV7-8 and TRBJ2-3, with D uncertain. The length of the CDR3 is 13 residues. Germline V gives CDR1 SGHVS, CDR2 FQNEAQ. Deletions cut 5 bases from V and 1 base from J, with 7 bases between. The chain's CDR3 is CASSAPGTDTQYF. For the CDR3, the DNA is TGTGCCAGCAGCGCTCCTGGCACAGATACGCAGTATTTT.

J is TRBJ2-7 and V is TRBV9; 9 positions agree with TRBD2. This CDR3 is 15 amino acids long. With 0 bases clipped from V and 4 bases from J, the junction kept 5 bases outside the gene matches. CDR1 is SGDLS and CDR2 is YYNGEE in the germline V gene. CDR3 loop: CASSVGPGLAYEQYF. The DNA of the CDR3 is TGTGCCAGCAGCGTAGGGCCGGGACTAGCTTACGAGCAGTACTTC. Together with reference TRBV9 and TRBJ2-7, the CDR3 gives the full variable domain: DSGVTQTPKHLITATGQRVTLRCSPRSGDLSVYWYQQSLDQGLQFLIQYYNGEERAKGNILERFSAQQFPDLHSELNLSSLELGDSALYFCASSVGPGLAYEQYFGPGTRLTVT.

The V gene is TRBV5-6, the J gene TRBJ1-1; 10 bases line up with TRBD1. Germline V gene sequence: CDR1 SGHDT, CDR2 YYEEEE. CDR3 length: 19 residues. Trimming removed 4 bases from V and 0 bases from J; junction bases left unmatched: 15. CDR3 bases: TGTGCCAGCAGCGGGGGCCTGAGAAGGGACAGGGGCATGAACACTGAAGCTTTCTTT. Protein sequence: CASSGGLRRDRGMNTEAFF.

Of note for this clone: One end of the junction varies from germline; a read error may be responsible. This chain uses TRBV6-6 with TRBJ2-3; D could derive from TRBD1 or TRBD2 (5 bases each). The length of the CDR3 is 13 residues. Germline V gene data show CDR1 as MNHNY and CDR2 as SVGAGI (reference sequence). The CDR3, as DNA: TGTGCCAGCAGTTACGATGGGACCCCAGGCCTCCATTTT. This gives the protein CASSYDGTPGLHF.

This rearrangement joins TRBV28 to TRBJ2-3; D is uncertain. The germline CDR1 and CDR2 sequences are MDHEN and SYDVKM. Trimming took 8 bases from V and 2 from J, leaving 5 bases between them. The CDR3 totals 11 residues. Here the CDR3 reads CASETTDTQYF. DNA for the CDR3: TGTGCCAGCGAAACCACAGATACGCAGTATTTT.

The gene calls are TRBV27 and TRBJ2-5; D is possibly TRBD1 (6 bases). The CDR3 covers 14 residues. Germline CDR1 reads MNHEY; CDR2 reads SMNVEV (reference sequence). Trimming stripped 8 bases from V and 2 bases from J, with 15 bases between. CDR3 residues: CASSMVGGQETQYF. CDR3 bases: TGTGCCAGCTCGATGGTAGGGGGACAAGAGACCCAGTACTTC.

The V and J genes are TRBV19 and TRBJ1-1; 7 nucleotides align to TRBD1. The junction had 10 bases not matched to a gene; V was cut back by 6 bases and J by 6 bases. Germline CDR1 and CDR2: LNHDA and SQIVND (reference sequence). The CDR3 length is 14 residues. This CDR3 reads CASRATGAEAEAFF. DNA for the CDR3: TGTGCCAGTAGAGCCACAGGGGCCGAGGCTGAAGCTTTCTTT.

This clone was found once. The gene calls are TRBV27 and TRBJ1-5; TRBD1 matches 9 bases. J was trimmed by 5 bases and V by 0 bases; bases with no gene match: 5. Germline CDR1 MNHEY, CDR2 SMNVEV (reference sequence). The CDR3 extends over 16 amino acids. CDR3 residues: CASSLSLGQGDQPQHF. The CDR3, as DNA: TGTGCCAGCAGTTTATCTTTGGGACAGGGTGATCAGCCCCAGCATTTT.

The J gene is TRBJ1-2, the V gene TRBV29-1, with D possibly matching TRBD1 (5 bases). The length of the CDR3 is 13 residues. Germline V gene sequence: CDR1 SQVTM, CDR2 ANQGSEA. V was clipped by 3 bases and J by 0 bases, with 8 bases between them. CDR3 nucleotides: TGCAGCGTTGATAGACAGTCTAACTATGGCTACACCTTC. It encodes CSVDRQSNYGYTF.

J is TRBJ2-1 and V is TRBV11-3, with D hard to call. Trimming stripped 1 base from V and 9 bases from J, with 10 bases between. Germline CDR1 reads SGHNT; CDR2 reads YENEEA. This CDR3 is 13 amino acids long. CDR3 in DNA: TGTGCCAGCAGCTTAGGCACCATAGCTGAGCAGTTCTTC. It encodes CASSLGTIAEQFF.